The rows below give T cell receptor beta chains drawn from one sample of a study of cytomegalovirus exposure and HLA in healthy donors. Assay used: immunoSEQ multiplex PCR; TCRdb lists only in-frame clones, some missing. This sample carries around 110,000 clones, over 65% of them seen once, and the ten largest clones take less than 9%. Sequences were obtained from PBMCs. These receptor sequences come from a woman aged 40 to 50 in good health and CMV-seropositive. CDR3s include the opening cysteine and the closing phenylalanine or tryptophan. The D gene is left open where the match is weak. Clone size is shown for a subset of rows, as once, few, many or a class of expanded clone.

clone size	D gene	V gene	J gene	CDR3 protein	CDR3 DNA
.	TRBD1	TRBV5-1	TRBJ1-1	CASSSRQGFMNTEAFF	TGCGCCAGCAGCTCGCGACAGGGTTTTATGAACACTGAAGCTTTCTTT
.	.	TRBV29-1	TRBJ2-7	CSAGGFNSYEQYF	TGCAGCGCTGGGGGCTTTAACTCCTACGAGCAGTACTTC
.	.	TRBV5-4	TRBJ1-1	CASSPEVARANTEAFF	TGTGCCAGCAGCCCTGAGGTGGCTCGAGCGAACACTGAAGCTTTCTTT
.	.	TRBV7-2	TRBJ2-7	CASSLDGGGYEQYF	TGTGCCAGCAGCTTAGATGGGGGCGGGTACGAGCAGTACTTC
.	.	TRBV28	TRBJ2-7	CASSEPGYRTGRYEQYF	TGTGCCAGCAGTGAACCGGGATACCGCACTGGTCGCTACGAGCAGTACTTC
.	.	TRBV10-2	TRBJ1-2	CASSEFLGAYGYTF	TGCGCCAGCAGTGAGTTTTTAGGGGCCTATGGCTACACCTTC
.	.	TRBV6-6	TRBJ1-1	CASTFNSDTEAFF	TGTGCCAGCACTTTCAATTCAGACACTGAAGCTTTCTTT
.	.	TRBV6-5	TRBJ1-1	CASSSTQMNTEAFF	TGTGCCAGCAGTTCCACCCAGATGAACACTGAAGCTTTCTTT
few	.	TRBV5-5	TRBJ2-6	CASSVQGAGANVLTF	TGTGCCAGCAGCGTACAGGGAGCTGGGGCCAACGTCCTGACTTTC
.	TRBD1	TRBV5-8	TRBJ1-2	CASSLTGTVYGYPF	TGTGCCAGCAGCTTGACCGGGACAGTCTATGGCTACCCCTTC
few	TRBD2	TRBV7-9	TRBJ2-5	CSSSLRGTSAEETQYF	TGTTCCAGCAGCCTGCGAGGGACTAGCGCCGAAGAGACCCAGTACTTC
.	TRBD1	TRBV28	TRBJ2-7	CASRRDRAYEQYF	TGTGCCAGCCGCCGGGACAGGGCGTACGAGCAGTACTTC
.	.	TRBV30	TRBJ2-7	CAWNYRNYEQYF	TGTGCCTGGAACTATCGAAACTACGAGCAGTACTTC
.	.	TRBV11-3	TRBJ2-5	CASSPSVVETQYF	TGTGCCAGCAGTCCGAGCGTAGTAGAGACCCAGTACTTC
.	.	TRBV9	TRBJ1-1	CASSVGGQTYTEAFF	TGTGCCAGCAGCGTAGGCGGGCAGACCTACACTGAAGCTTTCTTT
.	.	TRBV19	TRBJ2-1	CASSPREGARNEQFF	TGTGCCAGTAGTCCCCGGGAGGGGGCGAGGAATGAGCAGTTCTTC
once	TRBD2	TRBV7-6	TRBJ2-2	CASSAGLAADTGELFF	TGTGCCAGCAGCGCCGGACTAGCGGCAGACACCGGGGAGCTGTTTTTT
.	.	TRBV14	TRBJ1-1	CASSLQGRTEAFF	TGTGCCAGCAGCCTACAGGGTCGCACTGAAGCTTTCTTT
.	.	TRBV9	TRBJ2-2	CASSSAGAPLLNTGELFF	TGTGCCAGCAGCAGTGCGGGGGCCCCACTTTTGAACACCGGGGAGCTGTTTTTT
.	.	TRBV5-5	TRBJ1-3	CASSFTGSGNTIYF	TGTGCCAGCAGTTTCACAGGCTCTGGAAACACCATATATTTT
.	TRBD1	TRBV28	TRBJ2-2	CASSNPPLDRKNTGELFF	TGTGCCAGCAGCAATCCCCCGCTGGACAGGAAAAACACCGGGGAGCTGTTTTTT
.	TRBD1	TRBV6-5	TRBJ2-5	CASSLDRGETQYF	TGTGCCAGCAGCTTGGACAGGGGAGAGACCCAGTACTTC
.	.	TRBV7-9	TRBJ1-2	CASSLGGDRYGYTF	TGTGCCAGCAGCTTAGGCGGGGATCGGTATGGCTACACCTTC
.	TRBD1	TRBV6-1	TRBJ1-1	CASSEWGQGNTEAFF	TGTGCCAGCAGTGAATGGGGACAGGGAAACACTGAAGCTTTCTTT
.	.	TRBV30	TRBJ2-7	CAWMDRSEQYF	TGTGCCTGGATGGACAGAAGCGAGCAGTACTTC
.	.	TRBV28	TRBJ2-2	CASSLGWNTGELFF	TGTGCCAGCAGTTTAGGCTGGAACACCGGGGAGCTGTTTTTT
.	.	TRBV21-1	TRBJ1-5	CASSNPGSYNQPQHF	TGTGCCAGCAGCAACCCCGGGAGTTACAATCAGCCCCAGCATTTT
.	.	TRBV28	TRBJ1-4	CASSFGEKLFF	TGTGCCAGCAGTTTCGGGGAAAAACTGTTTTTT
.	TRBD1	TRBV2	TRBJ1-1	CASSLTGDGEAFF	TGTGCCAGCAGTCTGACAGGGGACGGTGAAGCTTTCTTT
.	.	TRBV6-6	TRBJ2-1	CASSYSEGAGYNEQFF	TGTGCCAGCAGTTACTCGGAGGGCGCGGGTTACAATGAGCAGTTCTTC
few	TRBD2	TRBV9	TRBJ2-5	CASSVAGIAGPQETQYF	TGTGCCAGCAGCGTAGCTGGGATAGCGGGGCCTCAAGAGACCCAGTACTTC
once	TRBD1	TRBV19	TRBJ1-5	CASGQGDQPQHF	TGTGCCAGTGGACAGGGGGATCAGCCCCAGCATTTT
.	TRBD1	TRBV5-1	TRBJ2-5	CASSWDRAETQYF	TGCGCCAGCAGCTGGGACAGGGCGGAGACCCAGTACTTC
.	TRBD1	TRBV19	TRBJ2-5	CASSSGTGVMETQYF	TGTGCCAGTAGTAGTGGGACAGGGGTTATGGAGACCCAGTACTTC
.	TRBD1	TRBV15	TRBJ1-1	CATSWDRFTEAFF	TGTGCCACCAGCTGGGACAGATTCACTGAAGCTTTCTTT
.	TRBD1	TRBV11-2	TRBJ1-2	CASSLDGQARYGYTF	TGTGCCAGCAGCTTAGATGGACAGGCCCGATATGGCTACACCTTC
.	.	TRBV4-1	TRBJ1-2	CASSQDQDKNYGYTF	TGCGCCAGCAGCCAAGATCAGGATAAAAACTATGGCTACACCTTC
.	TRBD2	TRBV9	TRBJ2-1	CASSSTGGAGNEQFF	TGTGCCAGCAGCTCTACGGGGGGAGCGGGGAATGAGCAGTTCTTC
.	TRBD2	TRBV9	TRBJ2-1	CASSVDPSGRLSEQFF	TGTGCCAGCAGCGTAGATCCTAGCGGGAGATTAAGTGAGCAGTTCTTC
.	TRBD1	TRBV6-1	TRBJ2-7	CASTGGAYEQYF	TGTGCCAGTACAGGGGGCGCTTACGAGCAGTACTTC
.	TRBD1	TRBV29-1	TRBJ2-1	CSVDQGGGEQFF	TGCAGCGTTGATCAAGGGGGCGGTGAGCAGTTCTTC
.	.	TRBV21-1	TRBJ1-2	CASSRRGTAFNYGYTF	TGTGCCAGCAGCAGGAGGGGGACAGCCTTTAACTATGGCTACACCTTC
.	.	TRBV6-1	TRBJ2-5	CASSYGGGPETQYF	TGTGCCAGCAGTTATGGGGGGGGCCCTGAGACCCAGTACTTC
.	TRBD2	TRBV7-6	TRBJ2-3	CASGANSGGRGDTQYF	TGTGCCAGCGGCGCTAACAGCGGGGGGAGAGGAGATACGCAGTATTTT
.	TRBD1	TRBV7-9	TRBJ2-2	CASSALRGLAGELFF	TGTGCCAGCAGCGCCCTCAGGGGGCTGGCCGGGGAGCTGTTTTTT
.	TRBD2	TRBV23-1	TRBJ2-3	CASSHDLNGRTLTDTQYF	TGCGCCAGCAGTCACGATTTAAACGGGAGGACCCTCACAGATACGCAGTATTTT
few	.	TRBV5-1	TRBJ2-1	CASSLDGTLDREQFF	TGCGCCAGCAGCTTGGACGGGACACTTGATCGTGAGCAGTTCTTC
.	TRBD2	TRBV9	TRBJ2-1	CASSVTSGALNEQFF	TGTGCCAGCAGCGTCACTAGCGGGGCTTTGAATGAGCAGTTCTTC
.	TRBD1	TRBV10-3	TRBJ1-1	CAISDSGRGTGAEAFF	TGTGCCATCAGTGATAGTGGTCGAGGGACAGGCGCTGAAGCTTTCTTT
.	TRBD1	TRBV6-1	TRBJ2-7	CASSALTGGVTYEQYF	TGTGCCAGCAGTGCCCTGACAGGGGGCGTGACCTACGAGCAGTACTTC
.	TRBD2	TRBV25-1	TRBJ2-2	CASSERGLARDTGELFF	TGTGCCAGCAGTGAAAGGGGACTAGCTCGGGACACCGGGGAGCTGTTTTTT
.	TRBD1	TRBV6-5	TRBJ2-4	CASSGPTGGIQYF	TGTGCCAGCAGTGGCCCAACAGGGGGCATTCAGTACTTC
.	TRBD1	TRBV5-1	TRBJ2-7	CASRPGTGGFYEQYF	TGCGCCAGCAGGCCCGGGACAGGGGGCTTCTACGAGCAGTACTTC
.	TRBD2	TRBV9	TRBJ2-1	CASSSGLAGVYEQFF	TGTGCCAGCAGCTCAGGACTAGCGGGAGTCTATGAGCAGTTCTTC
.	TRBD1	TRBV5-1	TRBJ2-7	CASSLGAAHTGVDEQYF	TGCGCCAGCAGCTTGGGTGCCGCTCACACAGGGGTGGACGAGCAGTACTTC
.	TRBD2	TRBV5-6	TRBJ2-4	CASSLLVAGGPGAKNIQYF	TGTGCCAGCAGCTTGTTGGTAGCGGGGGGGCCGGGGGCCAAAAACATTCAGTACTTC
.	.	TRBV10-3	TRBJ2-7	CAITDNSYEQYF	TGTGCCATCACCGACAACTCCTACGAGCAGTACTTC